What follows is one T cell receptor (beta chain) and its context. The antigen remains undetermined. These data originate in a study of immune evolution from preneoplasia to lung adenocarcinoma. Study as a whole: HLA loss of heterozygosity: approximately 7.5% AIS, more than 14% MIA, approximately 35% ADC, none AAH.

Clones were read by immunoSEQ multiplex PCR, and TCRdb kept only the in-frame ones, dropping some. The sample holds approximately 9,300 clones, just under 80% seen once. Whole-study findings and limits: Highest clonality occurred in KRAS-mutant, not EGFR-mutant or double wild-type, nodules.

After pathologic assessment, macro-dissection selected premalignant or tumor cells for extraction. Germline values: CDR1 MDHEN, CDR2 SYDVKM. The CDR3 is 15 residues long. V was clipped by 7 bases and J by 0 bases, with 15 bases between them. The origin of this receptor is a person aged 80 or over with lung adenocarcinoma. The gene calls are TRBV28 and TRBJ2-5; D may be TRBD2 (6 bases). The sequenced sample consisted of FFPE lung adenocarcinoma in situ tissue. In DNA form, the CDR3 reads TGTGCCAGCAATGAAGCCACTAGCTACCAAGAGACCCAGTACTTC. Its translation is CASNEATSYQETQYF.